This T cell receptor (beta chain) was recorded in a study of CD8 T cells in ankylosing spondylitis. TCR beta libraries were made by quantitative 5'-RACE with molecular barcodes. TCRdb reanalysed the 5' RACE reads using MiXCR and keeps one entry per CDR3 protein. The sample records around 25,000 distinct CDR3 sequences, under 3% being singletons. V shed 3 bases and J shed 1 base, with 13 bases lying between them. The germline V gene encodes CDR1 SGDLS and CDR2 YYNGEE. The CDR3 runs to 15 residues. This clonotype was observed many times. Its antigen is currently unknown. Points from the study as a whole: Clones linked to disease were reported to show significant enrichment in matched ankylosing spondylitis synovial fluid.

The sequencing sample was made of blood, either unsorted or a sorted T cell fraction (not recorded which). The sequence derives from a female donor with ankylosing spondylitis or in good health (not recorded which). The chain links TRBV9 to TRBJ1-1, with D hard to call. The CDR3 here is CASSAAPPENTEAFF. In nucleotides, the CDR3 is TGTGCCAGCAGCGCAGCCCCCCCGGAGAACACTGAAGCTTTCTTT.